This T cell receptor beta chain was profiled in a study of T cells in Graves' hyperthyroidism and ophthalmopathy (dated by TCRdb to the late 2010s). Describing the broader study: Peripheral blood samples were taken at initial diagnosis, before any treatment was given. To identify TCR V-J signatures that set the groups apart, the researchers used a discovery cohort of 90 to 100 patients, made up of around 40 with Graves' ophthalmopathy and some 60 with stable Graves' hyperthyroidism. Prospective prediction of ophthalmopathy was tested in an independent validation cohort of some 20 hyperthyroidism patients and 15 to 17 patients who later progressed to ophthalmopathy. For training and testing, the 100 or so patients in the discovery cohort were randomly divided in a 7:3 ratio. Thyroid tissue and blood T-cell repertoires from several Graves' hyperthyroidism patients were also compared in the study. Following sampling, methimazole starting at 30 mg daily was given to hyperthyroidism patients, and high-dose intravenous methylprednisolone was given to ophthalmopathy patients. According to the paper, TCR Vbeta CDR3 sequencing was carried out on over 130 peripheral blood samples, which came from 40 to 45 ophthalmopathy, fewer than 80 hyperthyroidism and roughly 17 progressor patients.

The TCR beta CDR3 regions were amplified from RNA transcripts. For the first round of RT-PCR on the TCR CDR3, the HTBI primer set was used together with the Qiagen OneStep RT-PCR kit. A second multiplex PCR round built the libraries, followed by size selection and purification. Libraries were sequenced paired-end with 100 bp reads on an Illumina HiSeq2000. As for how the authors treated the data: SOAPnuke was used to process the raw data, removing reads that contained adapters or uncalled bases, had a mean Phred below 15, or lacked an exact match to the constant primer or identifier. COPE v1.2.5 was used to merge high-quality paired reads, and clonotypes were defined as unique nucleotide sequences. MiTCR v1.1 was used to align the clonotypes against IMGT TRBV, TRBD and TRBJ reference segments. Analysis was restricted to V-J combinations with a frequency above 0.0001, which covered roughly 99% of repertoires. The TCS score was defined as the ratio of F50 (clonal expansion) to E x V (chaos), calculated using BLOSUM62-based TCRdist between CDR3 peptides within each V-J. Welch's t-statistics and random forest reduced approximately 520 V-J features to some 14, which were used in a naive Bayes classifier (R e1071). TCRdb handled the public reads itself, with Q25 trimming in fastp and clone calling in MiXCR, and kept productive beta chains. Every CDR3 protein is listed once, alongside the most common genes and DNA of its rows. TCRdb, not the original authors, processed these V and J calls. This sample comprises some 210,000 distinct CDR3 sequences, 17% of them detected only once. 50% of the sample goes to the ten largest clones.

Graves' hyperthyroidism was defined as stable when no progression to ophthalmopathy occurred over 18 months of follow-up. Hyperthyroidism patients were aged 18 to 65 years and newly diagnosed, with disease duration of less than 2 months. Exclusion was applied to patients with uncontrolled infections, other autoimmune diseases, pregnancy or lactation. Diagnoses were based on clinical symptoms, serum thyroxine and TRAb, thyroid ultrasound and orbital computed tomography. Ficoll-Paque density gradient centrifugation was used to isolate PBMCs from about 9 ml of fresh peripheral blood. Total RNA was extracted with Trizol reagent, and quality was checked on an Agilent 2100 Bioanalyzer. Only one count was recorded for this clonotype. Its antigen is still unknown. Per-nucleotide qualities are absent, and no much larger clonotype sits a single base away. Support from one read is weak. Inclusive of the bounding cysteine and phenylalanine, the CDR3 is 19 residues long. Only the CDR3 portion is preserved as DNA: 57 bases, with reading frame beginning at the first base. The junction shows trimming of 5 bases on V and 6 bases on J, plus 31 bases between the germline ends. Looking up the germline V gene (reference sequence) yields CDR1 DFQATT and CDR2 SNEGSKA.

Beyond this particular receptor, the publication reports: Blood samples also contained most of the expanded thyroid clonotypes (frequency above 0.001), which suggests that blood repertoires may reflect thyroid immune responses. A model built on a 13 V-J signature distinguished ophthalmopathy from stable hyperthyroidism, reaching approximately 89% sensitivity and approximately 81% specificity in cross-validation and 80%/75% in testing. In validation, the model predicted progression to ophthalmopathy with over 60% sensitivity and roughly 72% specificity, a median of 6.5 months before onset. Sample size was not statistically predetermined, and investigators were not blinded to group allocation.

This clonotype was obtained from a man between 50 and 59 years old with Graves' hyperthyroidism. Input material: blood. This chain is built from TRBV20-1 and TRBJ2-2; matching of 12 bases hints at TRBD2 as the D gene. The DNA sequence follows: TGCAGTGCTTGGGACAGGGGGGTGCTAGCGGGAGGGCCCCCCGGGGAGCTGTTTTTT. This gives the protein CSAWDRGVLAGGPPGELFF.